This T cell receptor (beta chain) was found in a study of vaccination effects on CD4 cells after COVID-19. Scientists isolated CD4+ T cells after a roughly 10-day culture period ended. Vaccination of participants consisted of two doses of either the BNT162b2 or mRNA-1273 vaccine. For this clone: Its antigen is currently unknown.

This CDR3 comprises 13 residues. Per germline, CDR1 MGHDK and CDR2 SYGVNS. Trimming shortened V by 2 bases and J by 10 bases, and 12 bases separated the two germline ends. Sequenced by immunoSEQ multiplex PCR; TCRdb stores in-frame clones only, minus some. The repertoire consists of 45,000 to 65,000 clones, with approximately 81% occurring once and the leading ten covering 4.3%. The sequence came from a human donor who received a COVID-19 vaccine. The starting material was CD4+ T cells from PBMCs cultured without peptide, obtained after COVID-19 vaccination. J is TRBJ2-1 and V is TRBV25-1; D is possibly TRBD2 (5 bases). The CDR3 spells CASSEAARGEQFF. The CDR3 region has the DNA TGTGCCAGCAGTGAAGCGGCCCGAGGGGAGCAGTTCTTC.